The 24 T cell receptor beta chains given below trace back to one sample, sequenced in a study of T-cell reconstitution after alpha-beta-depleted transplantation in children. Unique molecular identifiers featured in how the TCRbeta library was prepared. TCRdb independently ran MiXCR on the PCR reads; one entry per CDR3 protein. The top ten clones hold more than 5.5% of a sample with hundreds of thousands of distinct CDR3 sequences, around 13% of them seen once. The material sequenced was PBMCs from the stem cell graft donor, taken from the stem cell graft. These receptors came from a human donor who donated a stem cell graft to a child with combined immunodeficiency.

This clonotype appeared many times. The chain joins TRBV6-5 to TRBJ2-7; 11 nucleotides align to TRBD1. V lost 0 bases to trimming and J lost 2 bases; unmatched junction nucleotides: 3. The CDR3 spans 16 residues. Germline V gene lookup returns CDR1 MNHEY and CDR2 SVGAGI. The CDR3 DNA is TGTGCCAGCAGTTACTCCTGGGGACAGGGGGCCTACGAGCAGTACTTC. Translation gives CASSYSWGQGAYEQYF.

This clonotype was observed a handful of times. The V gene is TRBV6-2 or TRBV6-3, the J gene TRBJ2-1, with 8 bases fitting TRBD2. Trimming at V came to 6 bases and at J to 12 bases, leaving 4 bases not matched to a gene. The V gene's germline CDR1 is MNHEY and CDR2 SVGEGT. The CDR3 runs 11 residues. This chain's CDR3 is CASRSGGGQFF. The CDR3 region has the DNA TGTGCCAGCAGATCCGGGGGGGGGCAGTTCTTC.

The chain employs TRBV12-3 or TRBV12-4 and TRBJ2-1, with 12 bases lining up with TRBD2. Trimming took 6 bases from V and 7 from J; bases not matched to a gene: 4. The CDR3 covers 14 residues. The CDR3 nucleotides are TGTGCCAGCAGGCTAGCGGGGGGGCCGAATGAGCAGTTCTTC. Translated, it gives CASRLAGGPNEQFF.

V usage is TRBV6-2 or TRBV6-3 and J usage is TRBJ2-7; D uncertain. This CDR3 has 14 residues. CDR1 MNHEY and CDR2 SVGEGT come from the germline V gene. V shed 10 bases and J shed 4 bases, with 20 bases lying between them. The CDR3 sequence is CATRARTRNYEQYF. The CDR3 DNA follows: TGTGCCACCCGTGCCCGGACGAGAAATTACGAGCAGTACTTC.

This clonotype has only a few counts. The chain employs TRBV24-1 and TRBJ2-1; tentatively, D is TRBD1 (6 bases). The CDR3 covers 17 residues. The V end was cut by 4 bases, the J end by 3 bases, with 18 bases between. CDR1 and CDR2 (germline): KGHDR, SFDVKD. The CDR3 reads CATSDPRQDGFYNEQFF. The CDR3 bases are TGTGCCACCAGTGACCCCAGACAGGACGGTTTCTACAATGAGCAGTTCTTC.

This clonotype occurred many times. CDR3 nucleotides: TGCAGTGCTAGAGATATCGAACTGGAATACAGGGGAGAGGGCAATGAGCAGTTCTTC. Its protein product is CSARDIELEYRGEGNEQFF. The chain has TRBV20-1 and TRBJ2-1, with 7 positions matching TRBD1. The length of the CDR3 is 19 residues. V trimming: 0 bases; J trimming: 6 bases; junction bases outside the gene matches: 20. The germline gives CDR1 DFQATT, CDR2 SNEGSKA (reference sequence).

The chain combines TRBV4-3 with TRBJ2-2; 9 positions agree with TRBD2. Germline V gene data show CDR1 as LGHNA and CDR2 as YSLEER. The V gene end was trimmed by 0 bases and the J gene end by 3 bases; junction bases not matched to a gene: 5. This CDR3 is 17 amino acids long. The DNA for the CDR3 is TGCGCCAGCAGCCAAGACCCAGCGGGAGGTGACACCGGGGAGCTGTTTTTT. Amino acid sequence: CASSQDPAGGDTGELFF.

This clonotype turned up a few times. The rearrangement joins TRBV12-3 or TRBV12-4 to TRBJ2-3; possibly TRBD2 for D (7 bases). The germline V and J ends were trimmed by 3 bases and 4 bases, with 17 bases remaining between them. This CDR3 comprises 16 residues. CDR3 loop: CASSFGWGGHADTQYF. In DNA form, the CDR3 reads TGTGCCAGCAGTTTCGGGTGGGGGGGCCATGCAGATACGCAGTATTTT.

The rearrangement joins TRBV7-9 to TRBJ2-1, with 10 positions matching TRBD2. This CDR3 is 17 amino acids long. V gave up 4 bases and J gave up 2 bases; unmatched junction bases: 8. CDR1 and CDR2 from the germline V gene are SEHNR and FQNEAQ (reference sequence). The CDR3 nucleotides read TGTGCCAGCAGCTCCCGACTAGCGGGCCACACCTACAATGAGCAGTTCTTC. Protein: CASSSRLAGHTYNEQFF.

J is TRBJ1-4 and V is TRBV6-2 or TRBV6-3; no firm D call. V was trimmed by 7 bases and J by 5 bases, leaving 17 bases between them. The CDR3 has 15 amino acids. Germline V lookup: CDR1 MNHEY, CDR2 SVGEGT. This CDR3 is CASTDPGAGNEKLFF. Written as DNA, the CDR3 is TGTGCCAGCACCGACCCGGGAGCCGGGAATGAAAAACTGTTTTTT.

This clonotype was detected only a few times. The chain carries TRBV20-1 and TRBJ2-2; the match to TRBD1 covers 9 bases. Germline V lookup: CDR1 DFQATT, CDR2 SNEGSKA (reference sequence). The J segment lost 5 bases and the V segment lost 6 bases, leaving 10 bases of the junction unmatched. The CDR3 is 15 amino acids. CDR3 in amino acids: CSASPRDRDTGELFF. Written as DNA, the CDR3 is TGCAGTGCCTCTCCTCGGGACAGGGATACCGGGGAGCTGTTTTTT.

The chain uses TRBV4-2 and TRBJ1-2; the match to TRBD1 covers 9 bases. With V trimmed by 0 bases and J by 9 bases, 8 bases remained unmatched. The CDR3 is made up of 15 amino acids. The germline gives CDR1 LGHNA, CDR2 YNFKEQ. CDR3 DNA: TGTGCCAGCAGCCAAGATCATGGACAGGGGCGTCGCTACACCTTC. It specifies CASSQDHGQGRRYTF.

The chain is built from TRBV6-1 and TRBJ2-7, with a weak D call TRBD2 (6 bases). CDR3 length: 13 amino acids. The V gene lost 6 bases and the J gene lost 2 bases, with 11 bases spanning the gap. From germline, CDR1 is MNHNS and CDR2 SASEGT. The CDR3 nucleotides read TGTGCCAGCAGGCGGGACCCGACCTACGAGCAGTACTTC. The encoded protein is CASRRDPTYEQYF.

This clonotype was observed many times. The genes are TRBV10-3 and TRBJ2-2; D may be TRBD2 (6 bases). The germline V gene has CDR1 ENHRY and CDR2 SYGVKD. The CDR3 has 14 residues. The V and J ends lost 11 bases and 7 bases respectively, with 20 bases between them. The chain's CDR3 is CALRGSSESGELFF. In nucleotides, the CDR3 is TGTGCCCTGCGGGGCAGCAGCGAAAGCGGGGAGCTGTTTTTT.

This clonotype was seen a handful of times. This chain joins TRBV12-3 or TRBV12-4 and TRBJ1-6; D may be TRBD1 (6 bases). Trimming cost V 6 bases and J 10 bases, with 16 bases left between them. The CDR3 extends over 14 amino acids. CDR3 sequence reads: CASSRTEGDSPLHF. The CDR3 nucleotides are TGTGCCAGCAGCCGGACAGAAGGGGACTCACCCCTCCACTTT.

This clonotype occurred many times. This chain joins TRBV4-3 and TRBJ2-1, with 14 positions matching TRBD2. Germline V gene lookup returns CDR1 LGHNA and CDR2 YSLEER. The CDR3 has 17 residues. Trimming removed 1 base from V and 7 bases from J; junction bases left unmatched: 6. CDR3 in DNA: TGCGCCAGCAGCCAAGGCACCGGGACTAGCGGGAGAAATGAGCAGTTCTTC. It encodes CASSQGTGTSGRNEQFF.

The V gene is TRBV6-1, the J gene TRBJ2-5, with 11 bases matching TRBD1. The CDR3 consists of 15 residues. The germline V gene has CDR1 MNHNS and CDR2 SASEGT. V was clipped by 5 bases and J by 3 bases; unmatched bases: 5. The CDR3 is CASSRDRGMEETQYF. The CDR3 region has the DNA TGTGCCAGCAGTAGGGACAGGGGGATGGAAGAGACCCAGTACTTC.

The chain links TRBV12-3 or TRBV12-4 to TRBJ2-5, with D possibly being TRBD1 (5 bases). V lost 5 bases and J 4 bases, leaving 11 bases between the germline ends. The CDR3 is made up of 13 amino acids. The CDR3 loop reads CASSAGQAETQYF. The CDR3 DNA reads TGTGCCAGCAGTGCAGGGCAGGCAGAGACCCAGTACTTC.

The table lists this clonotype with a few counts. The chain employs TRBV24-1 and TRBJ2-6; no clear D. V lost 5 bases and J 1 base, leaving 5 bases between the germline ends. CDR3 size: 14 residues. Looked up from germline, CDR1 is KGHDR and CDR2 is SFDVKD. CDR3 sequence (DNA): TGTGCCACCAGTGGTGGATCTGGGGCCAACGTCCTGACTTTC. Amino acid sequence: CATSGGSGANVLTF.

The chain carries TRBV11-2 and TRBJ2-3, with 10 bases fitting TRBD2. The trim removed 5 bases at V and 4 bases at J, leaving 12 bases unmatched. In germline, CDR1 is SGHAT, CDR2 FQNNGV. The CDR3 has 17 residues. The CDR3, as DNA: TGTGCCAGCAGCCCTGCACTTTCCAGCGGGAGGGCAGATACGCAGTATTTT. It encodes CASSPALSSGRADTQYF.

The rearrangement links TRBV4-2 to TRBJ2-7; D is unresolved. This CDR3 is built from 13 residues. The V gene lost 4 bases and the J gene lost 4 bases, with 11 bases spanning the gap. The germline CDR1 and CDR2 sequences are LGHNA and YNFKEQ. This CDR3 is CASSPQIVYEQYF. CDR3 nucleotides: TGTGCCAGCAGCCCTCAAATCGTTTACGAGCAGTACTTC.

The rearrangement links TRBV29-1 to TRBJ2-1; D may be TRBD2 (6 bases). Germline CDR1 SQVTM, CDR2 ANQGSEA. This CDR3 is 14 amino acids long. Trimming shortened V by 7 bases and J by 7 bases, and 20 bases separated the two germline ends. The CDR3 protein is CSAGTPILGNEQFF. CDR3 bases: TGCAGCGCCGGGACTCCGATCTTAGGGAATGAGCAGTTCTTC.

This rearrangement joins TRBV6-4 to TRBJ2-1; 10 nucleotides line up with TRBD2. CDR1 MRHNA and CDR2 SNTAGT come from the germline V gene. J was trimmed by 5 bases and V by 6 bases; bases with no gene match: 16. This CDR3 contains 18 residues. The CDR3 loop reads CASRKFPPGLAGDNEQFF. DNA for the CDR3: TGTGCCAGCAGAAAGTTCCCGCCAGGGCTAGCGGGAGACAATGAGCAGTTCTTC.

In its sample, this clonotype was seen a few times. V usage is TRBV25-1 and J usage is TRBJ2-1; 10 bases are shared with TRBD2. J lost 5 bases, V lost 2 bases, and 3 bases had no gene match. CDR1 and CDR2 from the germline V gene are MGHDK and SYGVNS. This CDR3 region has 15 residues. The CDR3 region is CASSETSGMDNEQFF. The CDR3 coding sequence is TGTGCCAGCAGTGAAACTAGCGGGATGGACAATGAGCAGTTCTTC. The full variable domain, with the rest looked up from reference TRBV25-1 and TRBJ2-1, is EADIYQTPRYLVIGTGKKITLECSQTMGHDKMYWYQQDPGMELHLIHYSYGVNSTEKGDLSSESTVSRIRTEHFPLTLESARPSHTSQYLCASSETSGMDNEQFFGPGTRLTVL.